This T cell receptor beta chain was sequenced during a study of CD8+CD57+ T cells in acquired aplastic anemia. Genomic DNA acted as the template from which TCR beta VDJ combination and CDR3 sequence profiling were carried out. TCRdb re-analysed the reads in MiXCR, keeping a single row per CDR3 protein. The profile shows about 190,000 distinct CDR3 sequences, roughly half of them singletons. The TCR originated in a human donor in good health, serving as a control. Sequencing was carried out using sorted CD4+, CD8+, or CD8+CD57+ T cells (not recorded which) from PBMCs.

CDR3 amino acids: CATSRDQGGTDTQYF. The DNA of the CDR3 is TGTGCCACCAGCAGAGATCAGGGGGGCACAGATACGCAGTATTTT. The V call is TRBV15, the J call TRBJ2-3; 7 nucleotides match TRBD1. The CDR3 has 15 residues. The germline CDR1 and CDR2 sequences are LNHNV and YYDKDF (reference sequence). The junction had 1 base not matched to a gene; V was cut back by 0 bases and J by 1 base.